The sequence of this T cell receptor (beta chain) was determined in a study of T-cell memory formation after mild COVID-19. TCRdb called the 5' RACE reads again in MiXCR, with one record for every CDR3 protein. The sample has some 270,000 distinct CDR3 sequences, approximately 15% seen once. This clonotype was found many times. The antigen is not known. CDR3 length: 13 residues. With 8 bases removed from V and 2 bases from J, the gap between germline ends came to 9 bases. Whole-study findings and limits: CD4+ contracting clones lay mainly in CM and EM, CD8+ ones in EMRA.

The specimen sequenced was PBMCs or a T cell subset sorted from them (not recorded which). The TCR was taken from an adult woman who had mild COVID-19 (a few samples of this study predate the infection). Cell type and time point are not known. The rearrangement uses TRBV12-3 or TRBV12-4 and TRBJ2-2; D not certain. The CDR3 DNA reads TGTGCCAGCGGCGAGCGAAACACCGGGGAGCTGTTTTTT. Amino acids: CASGERNTGELFF.